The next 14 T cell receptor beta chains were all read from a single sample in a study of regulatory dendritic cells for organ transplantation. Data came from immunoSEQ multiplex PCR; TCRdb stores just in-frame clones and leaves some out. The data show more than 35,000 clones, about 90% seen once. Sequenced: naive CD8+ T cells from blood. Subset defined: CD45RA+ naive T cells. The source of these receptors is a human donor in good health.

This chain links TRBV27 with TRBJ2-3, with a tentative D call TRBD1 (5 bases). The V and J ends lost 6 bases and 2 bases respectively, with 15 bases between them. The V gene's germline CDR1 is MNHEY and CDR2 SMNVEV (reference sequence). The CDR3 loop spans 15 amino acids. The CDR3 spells CASSLGKGYTDTQYF. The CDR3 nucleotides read TGTGCCAGCAGCCTAGGGAAGGGGTACACAGATACGCAGTATTTT.

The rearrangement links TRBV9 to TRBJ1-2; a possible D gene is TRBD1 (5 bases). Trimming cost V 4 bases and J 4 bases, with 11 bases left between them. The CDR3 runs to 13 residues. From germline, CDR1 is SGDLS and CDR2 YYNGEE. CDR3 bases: TGTGCCAGCAGCTTTGATGACAGCTATGGCTACACCTTC. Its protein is CASSFDDSYGYTF.

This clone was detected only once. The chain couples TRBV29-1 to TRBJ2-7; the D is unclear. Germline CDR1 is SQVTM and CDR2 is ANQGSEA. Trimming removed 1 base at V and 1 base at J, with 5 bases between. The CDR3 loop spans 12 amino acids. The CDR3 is CSVEVVSYEQYF. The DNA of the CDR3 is TGCAGCGTTGAAGTAGTGTCCTACGAGCAGTACTTC.

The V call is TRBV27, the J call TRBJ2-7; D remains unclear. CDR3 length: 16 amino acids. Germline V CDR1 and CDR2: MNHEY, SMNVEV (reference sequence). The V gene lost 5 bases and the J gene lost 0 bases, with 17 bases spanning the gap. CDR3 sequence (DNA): TGTGCCAGCAGTCCAAGGATCGGGTTCGACTCCTACGAGCAGTACTTC. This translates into CASSPRIGFDSYEQYF.

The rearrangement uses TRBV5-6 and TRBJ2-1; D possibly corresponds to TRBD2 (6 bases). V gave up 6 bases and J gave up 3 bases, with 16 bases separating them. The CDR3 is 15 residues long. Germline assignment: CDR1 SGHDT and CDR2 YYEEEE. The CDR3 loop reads CASMDGGGHYNEQFF. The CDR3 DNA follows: TGTGCCAGCATGGATGGGGGAGGCCACTACAATGAGCAGTTCTTC.

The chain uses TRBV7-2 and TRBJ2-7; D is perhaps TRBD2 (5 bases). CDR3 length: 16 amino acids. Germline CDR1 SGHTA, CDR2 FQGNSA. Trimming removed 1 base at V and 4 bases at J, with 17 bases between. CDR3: CASSLDRWETRYEQYF. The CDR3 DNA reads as TGTGCCAGCAGCTTAGATAGGTGGGAGACAAGGTACGAGCAGTACTTC.

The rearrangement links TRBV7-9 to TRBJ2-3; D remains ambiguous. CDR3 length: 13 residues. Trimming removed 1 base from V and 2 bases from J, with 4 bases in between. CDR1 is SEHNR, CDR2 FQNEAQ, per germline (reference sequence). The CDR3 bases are TGTGCCAGCAGCTTAGTGGTCACAGATACGCAGTATTTT. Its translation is CASSLVVTDTQYF.

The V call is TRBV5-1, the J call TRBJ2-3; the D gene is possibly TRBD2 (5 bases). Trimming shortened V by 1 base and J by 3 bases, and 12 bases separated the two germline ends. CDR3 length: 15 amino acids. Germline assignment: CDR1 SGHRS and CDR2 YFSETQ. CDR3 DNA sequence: TGCGCCAGCAGCTTGTGGTCAGCGGCAACAGATACGCAGTATTTT. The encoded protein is CASSLWSAATDTQYF.

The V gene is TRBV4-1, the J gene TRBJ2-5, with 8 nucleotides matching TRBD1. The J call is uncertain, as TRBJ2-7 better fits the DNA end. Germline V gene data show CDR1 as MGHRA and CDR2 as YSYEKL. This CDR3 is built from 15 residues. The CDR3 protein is CASSQGGTGSYEQYF. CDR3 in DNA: TGCGCCAGCAGCCAAGGCGGGACAGGCTCCTACGAGCAGTACTTC.

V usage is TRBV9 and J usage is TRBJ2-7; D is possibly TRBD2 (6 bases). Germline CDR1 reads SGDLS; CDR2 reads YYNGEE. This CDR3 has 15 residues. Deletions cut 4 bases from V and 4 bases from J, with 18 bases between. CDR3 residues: CASSPASGLVYEQYF. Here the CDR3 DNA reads TGTGCCAGCAGCCCAGCCAGCGGGCTGGTTTACGAGCAGTACTTC.

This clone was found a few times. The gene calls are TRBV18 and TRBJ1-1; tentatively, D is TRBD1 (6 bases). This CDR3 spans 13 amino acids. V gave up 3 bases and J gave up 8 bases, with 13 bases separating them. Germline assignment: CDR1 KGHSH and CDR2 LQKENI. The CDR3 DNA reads TGTGCCAGCTCACCGAGCGGACAGCTCGAAGCTTTCTTT. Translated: CASSPSGQLEAFF.

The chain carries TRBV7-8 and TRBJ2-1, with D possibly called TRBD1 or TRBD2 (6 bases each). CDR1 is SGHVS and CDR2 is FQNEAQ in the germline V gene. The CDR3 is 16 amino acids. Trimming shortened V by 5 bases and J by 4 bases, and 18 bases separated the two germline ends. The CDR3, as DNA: TGTGCCAGCAGCCCAGACGTAGGGGGGCTTTACAATGAGCAGTTCTTC. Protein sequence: CASSPDVGGLYNEQFF.

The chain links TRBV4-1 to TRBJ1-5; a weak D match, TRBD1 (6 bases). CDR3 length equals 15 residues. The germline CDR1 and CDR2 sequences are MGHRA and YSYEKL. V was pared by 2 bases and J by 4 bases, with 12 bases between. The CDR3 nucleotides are TGCGCCAGCAGCCAATGGGATCAGGGGAATCAGCCCCAGCATTTT. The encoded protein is CASSQWDQGNQPQHF.

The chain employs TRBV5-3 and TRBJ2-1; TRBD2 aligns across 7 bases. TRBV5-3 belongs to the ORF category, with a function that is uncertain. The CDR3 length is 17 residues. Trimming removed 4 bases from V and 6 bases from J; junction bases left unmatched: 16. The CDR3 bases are TGTGCCAGAAGCCGCAGTTGGCGCGGGAGACCCTTCAATGAGCAGTTCTTC. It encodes CARSRSWRGRPFNEQFF.